This T cell receptor beta chain was profiled in a study of blood T cell repertoires in COVID-19. Looking at the study overall: Material from acute and convalescent COVID-19 was sourced from the United States, Italy and Spain. T cells, B-cell-depleted T cells, or PBMCs supplied cDNA or gDNA.

Authors' processing steps: Estimated nucleated cell counts came from reference gene primer amplification. Clones were sequenced by immunoSEQ multiplex PCR, and TCRdb holds only the in-frame ones, with some missing. V, J and clone size reflect that table, while D and trimming were determined from the DNA. The table records approximately 290,000 clones, around 89% of them present only once. Germline CDR1 SGHTA, CDR2 FQGNSA. This CDR3 spans 17 amino acids. V lost 1 base, J lost 3 bases, and 16 bases lay in between. Participants, 18 to 89 years old, spanned about 26 US areas. The sequence derives from a woman younger than 35 with acute COVID-19. Sequenced: PBMCs or T cells enriched from blood (not recorded which). The chain is built from TRBV7-2 and TRBJ1-5, with D possibly TRBD1 on 6 matching bases. CDR3 residues: CASSLGWDTRPNQPQHF. In DNA form, the CDR3 reads TGTGCCAGCAGCTTAGGTTGGGACACCCGACCCAATCAGCCCCAGCATTTT.